The 31 T cell receptor beta chains below come from one sample, sequenced in a study of shared clonotypes between healthy human individuals. Clones were sequenced by immunoSEQ multiplex PCR, and TCRdb holds only the in-frame ones, with some missing. The table has more than 2 million clones, over 85% seen once; the top ten hold more than 1.5%. The naive CD8 population came from CD45RO-negative cells selected for CCR7, without terminally differentiated effector memory CD45RA+ cells. The sample taken for sequencing was naive CD8+ T cells from PBMCs. All receptors come from a young man in good health. Some clones in this sample may be carry-over from other donors' samples.

This chain uses TRBV4-3 with TRBJ2-2; no firm D call. From germline, CDR1 is LGHNA and CDR2 YSLEER. Deletions cut 4 bases from V and 4 bases from J, with 13 bases between. The CDR3 length is 15 residues. CDR3 sequence: CASSRRRQVTGELFF. CDR3 sequence (DNA): TGCGCCAGCAGCCGGAGAAGGCAGGTCACCGGGGAGCTGTTTTTT.

The chain couples TRBV27 to TRBJ2-7; a possible D gene is TRBD1 (6 bases). The CDR3 is made up of 14 amino acids. CDR1 MNHEY and CDR2 SMNVEV come from the germline V gene (reference sequence). Trimming removed 4 bases at V and 4 bases at J, with 14 bases between. CDR3 sequence: CASSWGPTGYEQYF. DNA for the CDR3: TGTGCCAGCAGTTGGGGCCCTACAGGGTACGAGCAGTACTTC.

The chain carries TRBV6-1 and TRBJ2-7; D is unclear. Trimming left V 6 bases short and J 4 bases short, with 7 bases between. Germline assignment: CDR1 MNHNS and CDR2 SASEGT. The CDR3 loop spans 11 amino acids. The CDR3 sequence: CASRYAYEQYF. Written as DNA, the CDR3 is TGTGCCAGCAGATACGCATACGAGCAGTACTTC.

Concerning this clone itself: The sample has other DNA sequences that encode this CDR3 too. This chain uses TRBV4-1 with TRBJ2-7; D remains ambiguous. V lost 1 base to trimming and J lost 0 bases, with 4 bases between them. The CDR3 is 13 amino acids. Germline CDR1 and CDR2: MGHRA and YSYEKL. The CDR3 here is CASSQVVSYEQYF. DNA for the CDR3: TGCGCCAGCAGCCAAGTTGTCTCCTACGAGCAGTACTTC.

The genes are TRBV27 and TRBJ1-1, with 9 bases matching TRBD1. With 2 bases clipped from V and 0 bases from J, the junction kept 4 bases outside the gene matches. The germline gives CDR1 MNHEY, CDR2 SMNVEV (reference sequence). The CDR3 extends over 16 amino acids. Here the CDR3 DNA reads TGTGCCAGCAGTTTACTAGGACAGGGGATGAACACTGAAGCTTTCTTT. Protein: CASSLLGQGMNTEAFF.

The gene calls are TRBV10-3 and TRBJ2-5; D is uncertain. The germline V gene encodes CDR1 ENHRY and CDR2 SYGVKD. CDR3 length: 12 amino acids. Deletions cut 6 bases from V and 4 bases from J, with 9 bases between. The CDR3 DNA follows: TGTGCCATCAGGGCCCCTGGAGAGACCCAGTACTTC. Translated: CAIRAPGETQYF.

This chain links TRBV6-6 with TRBJ2-5; 14 positions agree with TRBD2. Trimming at V came to 2 bases and at J to 5 bases, leaving 4 bases not matched to a gene. Germline CDR1 is MNHNY and CDR2 is SVGAGI (reference sequence). This CDR3 region has 16 residues. CDR3 nucleotide sequence: TGTGCCAGCAGTTACCTGGGACTAGCGGGAGCTGAGACCCAGTACTTC. It encodes CASSYLGLAGAETQYF.

The chain links TRBV7-2 to TRBJ1-2; D remains ambiguous. Trimming shortened V by 2 bases and J by 4 bases, and 11 bases separated the two germline ends. CDR1 is SGHTA and CDR2 is FQGNSA in the germline V gene. CDR3 length equals 14 residues. CDR3 coding DNA: TGTGCCAGCAGCTTATCCCCGGGGATCTATGGCTACACCTTC. Protein sequence: CASSLSPGIYGYTF.

J is TRBJ2-5 and V is TRBV28; D uncertain. The J call could be wrong; TRBJ2-7 is a better fit for the DNA end. CDR3 length equals 13 residues. From germline, CDR1 is MDHEN and CDR2 SYDVKM. CDR3 nucleotide sequence: TGTGCCAGCAGACCATATGGGTCCTACGAGCAGTACTTC. As protein: CASRPYGSYEQYF.

CDR3 coding DNA: TGCGCCAGCAGCCTAATCCCACTCGCCGAGGGCGGCAATGAGCAGTTCTTC. It specifies CASSLIPLAEGGNEQFF. The V and J genes are TRBV4-1 and TRBJ2-1; maybe TRBD2 (5 bases). The germline V gene encodes CDR1 MGHRA and CDR2 YSYEKL. V lost 4 bases to trimming and J lost 6 bases, with 22 bases between them. CDR3 length: 17 amino acids.

The chain carries TRBV4-3 and TRBJ2-3; maybe TRBD1 (6 bases). Per germline, CDR1 LGHNA and CDR2 YSLEER. The CDR3 runs to 15 residues. Trimming left V 0 bases short and J 5 bases short, with 12 bases between. CDR3 sequence (DNA): TGCGCCAGCAGCCAAGATGAGGGGGTAGTAGATACGCAGTATTTT. It codes for CASSQDEGVVDTQYF.

The chain links TRBV19 to TRBJ2-1, with a weak D call TRBD2 (5 bases). The length of the CDR3 is 14 residues. Germline V lookup: CDR1 LNHDA, CDR2 SQIVND (reference sequence). V lost 6 bases and J lost 5, with 14 bases in between. CDR3 loop: CASSQGLVDNEQFF. The CDR3 DNA is TGTGCCAGTAGCCAAGGACTGGTGGACAATGAGCAGTTCTTC.

A remark on this clone: Within the sample, other DNA sequences also encode this same CDR3. The chain employs TRBV9 and TRBJ2-1; 9 bases map to TRBD2. CDR3 length equals 16 residues. After removal of 0 bases from V and 3 bases from J, the junction contained 4 bases not matched to a gene. Germline CDR1 is SGDLS and CDR2 is YYNGEE. The CDR3, as DNA: TGTGCCAGCAGCGTAGGGGGAGCGGGAGGCTACAATGAGCAGTTCTTC. Amino acids: CASSVGGAGGYNEQFF.

This clone showed up just once. The chain has TRBV6-5 and TRBJ1-3, with D perhaps TRBD1 (5 bases). CDR1 MNHEY and CDR2 SVGAGI come from the germline V gene. With 2 bases removed from V and 0 bases from J, the gap between germline ends came to 8 bases. The CDR3 totals 15 residues. The CDR3 coding sequence is TGTGCCAGCAGTTACGAGGGGAGCTCTGGAAACACCATATATTTT. Protein product: CASSYEGSSGNTIYF.

The genes are TRBV29-1 and TRBJ2-1; 10 bases fit TRBD1. The CDR3 spans 14 residues. Trimming cost V 6 bases and J 0 bases; bases outside gene matches: 2. Germline loops: CDR1 SQVTM, CDR2 ANQGSEA. CDR3 sequence: CSVGQGSSYNEQFF. CDR3 sequence (DNA): TGCAGCGTGGGACAGGGGAGCTCCTACAATGAGCAGTTCTTC.

This sequence joins TRBV9 and TRBJ2-3; 13 nucleotides align to TRBD2. CDR3 length: 16 residues. Germline assignment: CDR1 SGDLS and CDR2 YYNGEE. The ends lost 4 bases at V and 2 bases at J; junction bases unmatched: 4. The CDR3 bases are TGTGCCAGCAGCACACTAGCGGGAGGGCACACAGATACGCAGTATTTT. This encodes CASSTLAGGHTDTQYF. Full variable domain (outside the CDR3, taken from reference TRBV9 and TRBJ2-3): DSGVTQTPKHLITATGQRVTLRCSPRSGDLSVYWYQQSLDQGLQFLIQYYNGEERAKGNILERFSAQQFPDLHSELNLSSLELGDSALYFCASSTLAGGHTDTQYFGPGTRLTVL.

The J gene is TRBJ2-2, the V gene TRBV9; no clear D gene. The CDR3 runs 12 residues. V gave up 3 bases and J gave up 4 bases, with 4 bases separating them. The V gene's germline CDR1 is SGDLS and CDR2 YYNGEE. The CDR3 bases are TGTGCCAGCAGCGGAATCACCGGGGAGCTGTTTTTT. It codes for CASSGITGELFF.

Regarding this clone: The identical CDR3 is also encoded by other nucleotide sequences in the sample. The chain uses TRBV4-1 and TRBJ2-7, with 8 positions matching TRBD2. From germline, CDR1 is MGHRA and CDR2 YSYEKL. The length of the CDR3 is 13 residues. V dropped 2 bases and J dropped 3; count of bases not matched to a gene: 0. The CDR3 is CASSQSGSYEQYF. The CDR3 nucleotides read TGCGCCAGCAGCCAAAGCGGGAGCTACGAGCAGTACTTC.

The chain carries TRBV28 and TRBJ2-2, with a weak D call TRBD2 (5 bases). The germline V and J ends were trimmed by 7 bases and 0 bases, with 9 bases remaining between them. In germline, CDR1 is MDHEN, CDR2 SYDVKM. The CDR3 length is 14 residues. In DNA, the CDR3 is TGTGCCAGCAACGGACTGACGAACACCGGGGAGCTGTTTTTT. Protein sequence: CASNGLTNTGELFF.

The chain employs TRBV7-6 and TRBJ2-7; D is possibly TRBD2 (5 bases). The CDR3 has 15 amino acids. V was shortened by 5 bases and J by 3 bases, with 17 bases between the two germline ends. CDR1 and CDR2 from the germline V gene are SGHVS and FNYEAQ. CDR3 residues: CASSLTGLTGYEQYF. CDR3 sequence (DNA): TGTGCCAGCAGCCTAACCGGACTCACGGGCTACGAGCAGTACTTC.

The chain combines TRBV29-1 with TRBJ2-7, with 9 bases fitting TRBD2. V lost 6 bases to trimming and J lost 3 bases; unmatched junction nucleotides: 18. Germline values: CDR1 SQVTM, CDR2 ANQGSEA. CDR3 length equals 17 residues. CDR3: CSVGGTDSGLAFYEQYF. The CDR3 nucleotides are TGCAGCGTCGGGGGGACAGACTCGGGACTAGCCTTCTACGAGCAGTACTTC.

The rearrangement joins TRBV4-1 to TRBJ2-7, with a tentative D call TRBD2 (6 bases). Per germline, CDR1 MGHRA and CDR2 YSYEKL. Trimming took 1 base from V and 5 from J, leaving 12 bases between them. CDR3 size: 14 residues. The CDR3 is CASSQGTIRNEQYF. The CDR3 DNA sequence: TGCGCCAGCAGCCAAGGGACTATTCGGAACGAGCAGTACTTC.

The chain is built from TRBV7-9 and TRBJ2-1; 7 bases match TRBD1. The length of the CDR3 is 14 residues. Germline V gene data show CDR1 as SEHNR and CDR2 as FQNEAQ (reference sequence). The V segment lost 3 bases and the J segment 7 bases; nucleotides outside the gene matches: 6. In nucleotides, the CDR3 is TGTGCCAGCAGCTTGCCGGGACAGATAAATGAGCAGTTCTTC. As protein: CASSLPGQINEQFF.

V is TRBV27 and J is TRBJ2-1; D could derive from TRBD1 or TRBD2 (6 bases each). Trimming cost V 7 bases and J 10 bases, with 23 bases left between them. This CDR3 comprises 15 residues. Germline CDR1 reads MNHEY; CDR2 reads SMNVEV (reference sequence). DNA for the CDR3: TGTGCCAGCACTCTAAGACTGAGGGGGGAGTACGAGCAGTTCTTC. Translation: CASTLRLRGEYEQFF.

This rearrangement joins TRBV5-6 to TRBJ2-7; maybe TRBD2 (5 bases). V was cut by 0 bases and J by 3 bases, with 7 bases left in between. The CDR3 is made up of 13 amino acids. The germline CDR1 and CDR2 sequences are SGHDT and YYEEEE. The CDR3 sequence: CASSLDEGYEQYF. Here the CDR3 DNA reads TGTGCCAGCAGCTTGGACGAGGGCTACGAGCAGTACTTC.

The chain employs TRBV11-2 and TRBJ2-5; the match to TRBD2 covers 11 bases. Germline CDR1 reads SGHAT; CDR2 reads FQNNGV. Losses at the gene ends were 2 bases for V and 3 bases for J; bases not matched to a gene: 8. This CDR3 comprises 17 residues. CDR3 sequence: CASSLNSVGLAEETQYF. The CDR3 DNA sequence: TGTGCCAGCAGCTTAAATAGCGTGGGACTAGCGGAAGAGACCCAGTACTTC.

This chain joins TRBV27 and TRBJ1-5; unclear D gene. The germline V gene encodes CDR1 MNHEY and CDR2 SMNVEV (reference sequence). The V and J ends lost 5 bases and 5 bases respectively, with 13 bases between them. CDR3 size: 14 residues. CDR3 region: CASSVVATYQPQHF. The CDR3 region has the DNA TGTGCCAGCAGTGTCGTGGCTACTTATCAGCCCCAGCATTTT.

The chain has TRBV19 and TRBJ2-1, with 8 bases lining up with TRBD2. Germline V lookup: CDR1 LNHDA, CDR2 SQIVND (reference sequence). The CDR3 spans 16 residues. V dropped 1 base and J dropped 7; count of bases not matched to a gene: 9. CDR3 sequence (DNA): TGTGCCAGTAGTATAGGGGGAGCGGGAGCAGGGAATGAGCAGTTCTTC. It yields the protein CASSIGGAGAGNEQFF.

This chain links TRBV7-2 with TRBJ2-7; D remains unclear. The CDR3 is 14 residues long. Trimming cost V 2 bases and J 5 bases, with 13 bases left between them. Germline CDR1 reads SGHTA; CDR2 reads FQGNSA. CDR3 in amino acids: CASSLSTWVHEQYF. The CDR3 DNA follows: TGTGCCAGCAGCTTAAGTACGTGGGTCCACGAGCAGTACTTC.

DNA of the CDR3: TGTGCCAGCAGGTTTACCGGGACCGACTATGGCTACACCTTC. Residues: CASRFTGTDYGYTF. The V gene is TRBV28, the J gene TRBJ1-2, with a weak D call TRBD1 (5 bases). V lost 6 bases to trimming and J lost 3 bases, with 14 bases between them. This CDR3 is 14 amino acids long. The germline V gene has CDR1 MDHEN and CDR2 SYDVKM.

The chain employs TRBV28 and TRBJ2-7; either TRBD1 or TRBD2 may fit D (6 bases each). The CDR3 totals 15 residues. V lost 5 bases and J lost 2, with 16 bases in between. The germline CDR1 and CDR2 sequences are MDHEN and SYDVKM. The chain's CDR3 is CASSTGLALTYEQYF. The CDR3 DNA reads TGTGCCAGCAGTACAGGGCTAGCGTTGACCTACGAGCAGTACTTC.